Below, 11 T cell receptor beta chains from the same sample are listed, as sequenced in a study of T cells expressing NK-cell markers. TCRdb reworked the 5' RACE reads into one entry per CDR3 protein, no DNA. The sample totals approximately 380,000 distinct CDR3 sequences. The source material was blood T cells: a sorted CD56 or NKG2C T cell subset, CD4+ or CD8+ T cells, or bulk PBMC T cells (not recorded which). Source of these receptors: a man aged 18 to 69 in good health.

The genes are TRBV20-1 and TRBJ2-3; with no DNA, the TCRdb D assignment of TRBD1 cannot be verified. The CDR3 loop spans 15 amino acids. Per the germline V gene, CDR1 is DFQATT and CDR2 is SNEGSKA (reference sequence). This chain's CDR3 is CSAREGDRDTDTQYF.

J is TRBJ2-1 and V is TRBV11-2; TCRdb indicates TRBD2, and absent DNA this call remains unverified. The CDR3 covers 15 residues. Germline V gene sequence: CDR1 SGHAT, CDR2 FQNNGV. The CDR3 loop reads CASSSAGIFQNEQFF. Full variable domain (remainder filled in from reference TRBV11-2 and TRBJ2-1): EAGVAQSPRYKIIEKRQSVAFWCNPISGHATLYWYQQILGQGPKLLIQFQNNGVVDDSQLPKDRFSAERLKGVDSTLKIQPAKLEDSAVYLCASSSAGIFQNEQFFGPGTRLTVL.

The chain links TRBV5-1 to TRBJ2-2. Germline CDR1 and CDR2: SGHRS and YFSETQ. The CDR3 covers 19 residues. This CDR3 reads CASSLTPGVAAFRTGELFF.

The genes are TRBV12-3 or TRBV12-4 and TRBJ2-6; there is no DNA to check the TCRdb D call of TRBD1. The CDR3 is made up of 18 amino acids. The CDR3 protein is CASSGRGDRSSGANVLTF.

The chain links TRBV20-1 to TRBJ2-5; TCRdb outputs TRBD1, but without DNA this stays unchecked. CDR1 and CDR2 (germline): DFQATT, SNEGSKA (reference sequence). The CDR3 sequence is 16 residues long. The CDR3 protein is CSAREYKDRGQETQYF.

The chain carries TRBV20-1 and TRBJ1-2. Germline CDR1 reads DFQATT; CDR2 reads SNEGSKA (reference sequence). The CDR3 covers 15 residues. This CDR3 is CSARVRGNRHYGYTF.

The J gene is TRBJ2-3, the V gene TRBV7-6; TCRdb outputs TRBD1, but without DNA this stays unchecked. The CDR3 length is 15 residues. CDR1 is SGHVS, CDR2 FNYEAQ, per germline. CDR3 amino acids: CASSLGRGRGDTQYF.

The chain is built from TRBV12-5 and TRBJ2-1; absent DNA, TCRdb's TRBD2 call cannot be checked. The CDR3 extends over 15 amino acids. Looked up from germline, CDR1 is LGHNT and CDR2 is FRNRAP. The CDR3 protein is CASGWEAGGKDEQFF.

The chain links TRBV7-8 to TRBJ1-2; TCRdb's D gene call, TRBD1, goes unchecked for lack of DNA. Germline V gene lookup returns CDR1 SGHVS and CDR2 FQNEAQ. The CDR3 spans 16 residues. Here the CDR3 reads CASSLGAQVTGRGYTF. The full variable domain, completed using reference TRBV7-8 and TRBJ1-2, is GAGVSQSPRYKVAKRGQDVALRCDPISGHVSLFWYQQALGQGPEFLTYFQNEAQLDKSGLPSDRFFAERPEGSVSTLKIQRTQQEDSAVYLCASSLGAQVTGRGYTFGSGTRLTVV.

This chain uses TRBV7-2 with TRBJ1-6. CDR1 is SGHTA, CDR2 FQGNSA, per germline. This CDR3 has 15 residues. CDR3 in amino acids: CASSLRVRDNSPLHF.

The rearrangement joins TRBV4-2 to TRBJ2-1. The germline CDR1 and CDR2 sequences are LGHNA and YNFKEQ. This CDR3 is 16 amino acids long. The chain's CDR3 is CASTDNPRSSYNEQFF.